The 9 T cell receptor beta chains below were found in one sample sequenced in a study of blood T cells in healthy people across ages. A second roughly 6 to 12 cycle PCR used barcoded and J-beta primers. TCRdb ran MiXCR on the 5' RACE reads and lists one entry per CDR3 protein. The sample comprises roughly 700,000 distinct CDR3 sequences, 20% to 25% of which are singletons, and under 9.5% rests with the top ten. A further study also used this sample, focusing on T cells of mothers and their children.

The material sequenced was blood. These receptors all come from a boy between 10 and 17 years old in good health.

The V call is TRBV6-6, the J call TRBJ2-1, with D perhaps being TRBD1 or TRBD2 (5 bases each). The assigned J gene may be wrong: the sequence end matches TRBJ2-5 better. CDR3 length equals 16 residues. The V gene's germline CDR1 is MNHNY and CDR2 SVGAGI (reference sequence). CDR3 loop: CASSDRDPEFGETQYF. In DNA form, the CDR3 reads TGTGCCAGCAGTGACCGGGACCCCGAGTTCGGGGAGACCCAGTACTTC.

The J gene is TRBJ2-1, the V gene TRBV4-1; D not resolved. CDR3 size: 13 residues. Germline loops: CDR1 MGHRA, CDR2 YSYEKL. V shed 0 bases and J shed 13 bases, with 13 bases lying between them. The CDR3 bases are TGCGCCAGCAGCCAAGAGGGCGTTGAGCCTCAGTTCTTC. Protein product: CASSQEGVEPQFF.

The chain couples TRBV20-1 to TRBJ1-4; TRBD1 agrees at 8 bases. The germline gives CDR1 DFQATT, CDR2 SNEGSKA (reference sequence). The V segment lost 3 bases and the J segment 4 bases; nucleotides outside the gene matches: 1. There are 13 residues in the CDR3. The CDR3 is CSARTGDNEKLFF. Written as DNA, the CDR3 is TGCAGTGCTAGGACAGGGGATAATGAAAAACTGTTTTTT.

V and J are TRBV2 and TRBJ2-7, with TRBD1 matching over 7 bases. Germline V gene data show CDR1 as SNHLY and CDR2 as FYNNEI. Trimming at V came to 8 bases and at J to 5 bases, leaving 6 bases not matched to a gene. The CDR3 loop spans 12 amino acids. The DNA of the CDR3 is TGTGCCAGCCGGGACAGACCCAACGAGCAGTACTTC. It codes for CASRDRPNEQYF. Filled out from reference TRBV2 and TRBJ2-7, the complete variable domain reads EPEVTQTPSHQVTQMGQEVILRCVPISNHLYFYWYRQILGQKVEFLVSFYNNEISEKSEIFDDQFSVERPDGSNFTLKIRSTKLEDSAMYFCASRDRPNEQYFGPGTRLTVT.

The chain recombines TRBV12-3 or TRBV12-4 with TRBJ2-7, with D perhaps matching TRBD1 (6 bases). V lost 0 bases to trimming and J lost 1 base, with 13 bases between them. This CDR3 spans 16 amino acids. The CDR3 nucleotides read TGTGCCAGCAGTTTAGCGCTGGGGGCGCTGTCCTACGAGCAGTACTTC. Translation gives CASSLALGALSYEQYF.

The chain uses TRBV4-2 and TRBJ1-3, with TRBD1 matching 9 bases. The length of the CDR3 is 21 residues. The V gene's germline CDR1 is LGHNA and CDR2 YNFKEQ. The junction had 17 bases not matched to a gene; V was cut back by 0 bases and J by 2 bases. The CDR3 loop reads CASSQDAGTGGLLLPGNTIYF. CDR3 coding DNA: TGTGCCAGCAGCCAAGATGCCGGAACAGGGGGCCTACTCTTGCCTGGAAACACCATATATTTT.

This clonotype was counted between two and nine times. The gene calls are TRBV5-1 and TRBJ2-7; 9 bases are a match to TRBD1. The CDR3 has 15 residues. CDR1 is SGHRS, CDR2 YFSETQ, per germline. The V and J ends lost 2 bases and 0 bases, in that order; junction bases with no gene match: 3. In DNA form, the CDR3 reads TGCGCCAGCAGCTTCAGACAGGGGGGCTCCTACGAGCAGTACTTC. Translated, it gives CASSFRQGGSYEQYF.

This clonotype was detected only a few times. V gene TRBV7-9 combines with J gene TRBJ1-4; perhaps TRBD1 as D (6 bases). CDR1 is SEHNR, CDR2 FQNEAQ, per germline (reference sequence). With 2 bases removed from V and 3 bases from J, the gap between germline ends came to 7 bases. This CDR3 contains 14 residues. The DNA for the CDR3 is TGTGCCAGCAGCTTATCAGGGGCTAATGAAAAACTGTTTTTT. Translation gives CASSLSGANEKLFF.

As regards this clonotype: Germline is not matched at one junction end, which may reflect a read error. The CDR3 loop reads CASSRGPAGENYGHTF. The CDR3 bases are TGTGCCAGCAGTAGGGGACCGGCAGGGGAGAACTATGGCCACACCTTC. J is TRBJ1-2 and V is TRBV3-1, with D possibly being TRBD1 (6 bases). Germline CDR1 is LGHDT and CDR2 is YNNKEL (reference sequence). The CDR3 extends over 16 amino acids.